The present entry profiles one TCR beta chain with its context. Its matching antigen is unknown. The data are from a study of cytotoxic CD8 clonotypes in ibrutinib-treated CLL. The study, taken as a whole, reports: There were differences in sampling times between sustained-remission and progressing patients. Once treatment began, public clonotypes, which were uncommon, contracted or stayed stable.

TCR beta libraries used about 2 micrograms of genomic DNA from cryopreserved PBMCs. Clones were sequenced by immunoSEQ multiplex PCR, and TCRdb holds only the in-frame ones, with some missing. This sample has 330,000 or so clones, with about 61% found just once. This TCR was recovered from a human donor with chronic lymphocytic leukemia. The specimen was PBMCs, collected after 36 months of ibrutinib treatment.

CDR3 sequence reads: CASSVGIQGMASGSLQFF. DNA for the CDR3: TGTGCCAGCAGCGTAGGTATTCAGGGGATGGCTAGCGGGAGTCTTCAGTTCTTC. The chain is built from TRBV9 and TRBJ2-1; 10 nucleotides line up with TRBD2. Germline trimming cut 0 bases from V and 13 bases from J; bases unmatched to any gene: 19. In germline, CDR1 is SGDLS, CDR2 YYNGEE. The CDR3 has 18 amino acids. Based on the CDR3 plus reference TRBV9 and TRBJ2-1, the full variable domain is DSGVTQTPKHLITATGQRVTLRCSPRSGDLSVYWYQQSLDQGLQFLIQYYNGEERAKGNILERFSAQQFPDLHSELNLSSLELGDSALYFCASSVGIQGMASGSLQFFGPGTRLTVL.